This T cell receptor (beta chain) was captured in a study of regulatory dendritic cells for organ transplantation. Study results and caveats: Memory CD8+ clonal expansion seemed more limited with regulatory than mature dendritic cells.

Sorted subsets were CFSE-labeled and cultured four to five days with allogeneic dendritic cells. A few counts support this clone. Its target is not known. The method was immunoSEQ multiplex PCR; TCRdb's version includes in-frame clones alone and lacks a portion of them. This sample has about 20,000 clones; approximately 83% occur once, and the top ten carry 0.55% to 0.85%. Germline V CDR1 and CDR2: SEHNR, FQNEAQ (reference sequence). This CDR3 spans 14 amino acids. Trimming pared 5 bases from V and 0 bases from J, leaving 7 bases between. The sequence was obtained from a human donor in good health. The sample consisted of naive CD4+ T cells from blood cultured with regulatory dendritic cells. Subset noted: CD45RA+ naive T cells. The gene calls are TRBV7-9 and TRBJ1-4; possibly TRBD1 for D (5 bases). CDR3 loop: CASSLTATNEKLFF. CDR3 sequence (DNA): TGTGCCAGCAGCCTGACAGCAACTAATGAAAAACTGTTTTTT.